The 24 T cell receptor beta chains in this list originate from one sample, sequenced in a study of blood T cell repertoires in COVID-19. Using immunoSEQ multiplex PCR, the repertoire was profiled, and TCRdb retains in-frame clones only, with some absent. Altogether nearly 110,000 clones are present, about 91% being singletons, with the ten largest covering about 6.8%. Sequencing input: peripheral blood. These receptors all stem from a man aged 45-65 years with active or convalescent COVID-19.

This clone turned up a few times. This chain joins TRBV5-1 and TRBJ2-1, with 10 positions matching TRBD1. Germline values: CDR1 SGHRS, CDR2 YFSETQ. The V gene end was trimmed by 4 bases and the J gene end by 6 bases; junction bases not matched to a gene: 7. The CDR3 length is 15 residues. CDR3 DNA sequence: TGCGCCAGCAGCGCCCGGGACAGGGGATCCAATGAGCAGTTCTTC. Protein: CASSARDRGSNEQFF.

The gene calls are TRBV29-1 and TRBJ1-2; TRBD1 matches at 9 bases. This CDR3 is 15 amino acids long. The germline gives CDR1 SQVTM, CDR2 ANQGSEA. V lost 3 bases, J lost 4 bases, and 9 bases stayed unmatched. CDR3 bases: TGCAGCGTTGACTCGGGACAGGGACTTTCCTATGGCTACACCTTC. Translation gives CSVDSGQGLSYGYTF.

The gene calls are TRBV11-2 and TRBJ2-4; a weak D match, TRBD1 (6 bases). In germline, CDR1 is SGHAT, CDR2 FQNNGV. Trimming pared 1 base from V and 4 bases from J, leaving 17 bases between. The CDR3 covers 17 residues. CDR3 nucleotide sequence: TGTGCCAGCAGCTTAGCGGGTGGGGGCGGCCGGAAAAACATTCAGTACTTC. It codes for CASSLAGGGGRKNIQYF.

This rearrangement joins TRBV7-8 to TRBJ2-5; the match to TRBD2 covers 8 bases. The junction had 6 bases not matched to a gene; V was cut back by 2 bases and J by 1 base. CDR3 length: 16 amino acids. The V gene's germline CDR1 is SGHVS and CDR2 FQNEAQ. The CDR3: CASSLLTGGSQETQYF. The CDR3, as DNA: TGTGCCAGCAGCTTACTCACGGGGGGGTCCCAAGAGACCCAGTACTTC. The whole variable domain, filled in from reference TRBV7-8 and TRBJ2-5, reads GAGVSQSPRYKVAKRGQDVALRCDPISGHVSLFWYQQALGQGPEFLTYFQNEAQLDKSGLPSDRFFAERPEGSVSTLKIQRTQQEDSAVYLCASSLLTGGSQETQYFGPGTRLLVL.

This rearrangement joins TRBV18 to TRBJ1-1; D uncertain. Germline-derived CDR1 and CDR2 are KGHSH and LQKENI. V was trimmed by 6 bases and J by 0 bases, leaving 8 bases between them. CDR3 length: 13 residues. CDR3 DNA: TGTGCCAGCTCGGGGAGTTTGAACACTGAAGCTTTCTTT. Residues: CASSGSLNTEAFF.

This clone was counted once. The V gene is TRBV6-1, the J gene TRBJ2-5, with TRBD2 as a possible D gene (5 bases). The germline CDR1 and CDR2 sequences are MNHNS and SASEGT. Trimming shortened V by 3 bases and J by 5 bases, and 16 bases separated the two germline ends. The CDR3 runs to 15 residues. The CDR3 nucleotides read TGTGCCAGCAGTGAGGTGGGCCTCTGGAGGGAGACCCAGTACTTC. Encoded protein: CASSEVGLWRETQYF.

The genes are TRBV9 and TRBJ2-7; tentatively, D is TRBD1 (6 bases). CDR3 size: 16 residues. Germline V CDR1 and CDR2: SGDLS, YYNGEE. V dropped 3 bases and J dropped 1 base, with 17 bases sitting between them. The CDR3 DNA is TGTGCCAGCAGCGCGACAGGAGACGATACGTCCTACGAGCAGTACTTC. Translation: CASSATGDDTSYEQYF. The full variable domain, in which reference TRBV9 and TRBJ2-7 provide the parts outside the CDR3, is DSGVTQTPKHLITATGQRVTLRCSPRSGDLSVYWYQQSLDQGLQFLIQYYNGEERAKGNILERFSAQQFPDLHSELNLSSLELGDSALYFCASSATGDDTSYEQYFGPGTRLTVT.

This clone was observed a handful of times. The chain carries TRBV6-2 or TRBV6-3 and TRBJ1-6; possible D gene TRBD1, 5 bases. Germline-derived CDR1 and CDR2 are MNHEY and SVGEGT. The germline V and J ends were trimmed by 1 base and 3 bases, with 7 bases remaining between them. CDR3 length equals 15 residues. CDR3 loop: CASSYWGDYNSPLHF. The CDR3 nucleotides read TGTGCCAGCAGTTACTGGGGGGACTATAATTCACCCCTCCACTTT.

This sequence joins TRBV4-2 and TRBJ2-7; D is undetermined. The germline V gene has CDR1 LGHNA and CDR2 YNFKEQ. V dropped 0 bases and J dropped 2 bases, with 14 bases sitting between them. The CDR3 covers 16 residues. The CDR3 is CASSQDLTAATYEQYF. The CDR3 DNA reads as TGTGCCAGCAGCCAAGATCTAACTGCTGCAACCTACGAGCAGTACTTC.

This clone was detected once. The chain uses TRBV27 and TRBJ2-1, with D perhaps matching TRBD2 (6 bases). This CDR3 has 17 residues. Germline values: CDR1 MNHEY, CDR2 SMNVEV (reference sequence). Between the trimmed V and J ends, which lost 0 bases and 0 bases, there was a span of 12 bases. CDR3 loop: CASSLSGLPSSYNEQFF. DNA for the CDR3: TGTGCCAGCAGTTTATCGGGACTCCCTAGCTCCTACAATGAGCAGTTCTTC.

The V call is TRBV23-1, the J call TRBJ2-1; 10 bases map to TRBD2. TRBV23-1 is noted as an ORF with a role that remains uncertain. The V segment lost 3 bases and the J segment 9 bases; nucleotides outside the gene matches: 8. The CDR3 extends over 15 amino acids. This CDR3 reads CASSQDPSGSVEQFF. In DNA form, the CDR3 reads TGCGCCAGCAGTCAGGACCCTAGCGGGAGTGTTGAGCAGTTCTTC.

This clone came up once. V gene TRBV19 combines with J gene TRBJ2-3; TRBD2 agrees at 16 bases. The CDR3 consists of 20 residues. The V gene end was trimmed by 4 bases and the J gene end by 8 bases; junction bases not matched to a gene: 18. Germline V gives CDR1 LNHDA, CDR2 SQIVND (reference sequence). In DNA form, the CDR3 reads TGTGCCAGTAGTACCTGGACAGGTACGGGACTAGCGGGAGGGCCCCGTACGCAGTATTTT. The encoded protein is CASSTWTGTGLAGGPRTQYF.

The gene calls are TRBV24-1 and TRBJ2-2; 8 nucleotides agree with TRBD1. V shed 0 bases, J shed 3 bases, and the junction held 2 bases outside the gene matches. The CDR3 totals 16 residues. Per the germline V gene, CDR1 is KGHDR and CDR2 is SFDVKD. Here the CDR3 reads CATSDLKQGDTGELFF. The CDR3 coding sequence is TGTGCCACCAGTGATTTGAAACAGGGGGACACCGGGGAGCTGTTTTTT.

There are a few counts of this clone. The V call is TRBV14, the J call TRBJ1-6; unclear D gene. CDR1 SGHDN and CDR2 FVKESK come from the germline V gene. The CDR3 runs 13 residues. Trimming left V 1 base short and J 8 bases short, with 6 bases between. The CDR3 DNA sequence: TGTGCCAGCAGCCAAGTTCCTTATTCACCCCTCCACTTT. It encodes CASSQVPYSPLHF.

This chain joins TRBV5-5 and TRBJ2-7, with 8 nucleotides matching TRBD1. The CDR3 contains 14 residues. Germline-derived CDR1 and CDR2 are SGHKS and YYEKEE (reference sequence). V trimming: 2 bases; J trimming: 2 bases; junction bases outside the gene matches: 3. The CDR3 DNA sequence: TGTGCCAGCAGCTTCAGGGGGCTAGCCTACGAGCAGTACTTC. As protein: CASSFRGLAYEQYF.

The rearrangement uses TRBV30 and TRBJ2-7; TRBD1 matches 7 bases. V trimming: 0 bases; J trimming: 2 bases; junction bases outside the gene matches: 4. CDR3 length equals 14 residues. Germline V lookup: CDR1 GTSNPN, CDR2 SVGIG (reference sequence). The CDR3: CAWSVQQGPYEQYF. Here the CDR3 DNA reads TGTGCCTGGAGTGTACAACAGGGGCCCTACGAGCAGTACTTC.

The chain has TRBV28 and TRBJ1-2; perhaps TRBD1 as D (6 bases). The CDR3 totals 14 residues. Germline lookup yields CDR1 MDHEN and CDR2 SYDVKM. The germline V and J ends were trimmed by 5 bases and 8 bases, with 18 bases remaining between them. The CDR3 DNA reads TGTGCCAGCAGTCCCGCCCGGACAGTCGGGGGCTACACCTTC. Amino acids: CASSPARTVGGYTF.

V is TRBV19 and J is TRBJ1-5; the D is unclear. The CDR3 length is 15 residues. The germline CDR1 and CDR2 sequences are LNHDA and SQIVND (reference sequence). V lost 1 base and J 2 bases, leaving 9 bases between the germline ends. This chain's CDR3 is CASSIAIHGNQPQHF. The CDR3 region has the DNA TGTGCCAGTAGTATAGCAATACATGGCAATCAGCCCCAGCATTTT.

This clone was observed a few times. CDR3 coding DNA: TGTGCCAGCAGCAAAGGCGGGAGGGGGGACCAAGAGACCCAGTACTTC. Translating it yields CASSKGGRGDQETQYF. This rearrangement joins TRBV21-1 to TRBJ2-5; the table's D gene call, TRBD2, was not cross checked with the DNA. TRBV21-1 is flagged as a pseudogene. The CDR3 contains 16 residues.

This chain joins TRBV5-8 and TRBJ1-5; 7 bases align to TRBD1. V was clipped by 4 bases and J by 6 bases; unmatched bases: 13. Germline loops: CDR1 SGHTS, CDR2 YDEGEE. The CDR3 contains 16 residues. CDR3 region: CASSRTFRQGLQPQHF. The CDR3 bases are TGTGCCAGCAGCCGTACCTTCCGACAGGGCCTTCAGCCCCAGCATTTT.

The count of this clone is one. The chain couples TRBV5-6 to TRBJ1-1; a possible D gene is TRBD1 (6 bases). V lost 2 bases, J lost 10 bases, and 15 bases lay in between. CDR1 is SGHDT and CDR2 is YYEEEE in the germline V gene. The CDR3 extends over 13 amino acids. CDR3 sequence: CASSFGEQGGAFF. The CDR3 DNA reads TGTGCCAGCAGCTTTGGGGAACAGGGTGGAGCTTTCTTT.

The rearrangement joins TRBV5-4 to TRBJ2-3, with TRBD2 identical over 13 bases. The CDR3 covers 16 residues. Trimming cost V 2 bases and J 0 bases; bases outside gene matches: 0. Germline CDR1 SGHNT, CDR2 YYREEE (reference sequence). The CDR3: CASSLLAGGSTDTQYF. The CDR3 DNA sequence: TGTGCCAGCAGCTTACTAGCGGGAGGGAGCACAGATACGCAGTATTTT.

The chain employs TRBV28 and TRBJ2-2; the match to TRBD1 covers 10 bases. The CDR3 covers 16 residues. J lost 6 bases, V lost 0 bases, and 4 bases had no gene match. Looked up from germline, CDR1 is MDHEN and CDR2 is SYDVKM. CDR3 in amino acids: CASSLCRQGASGELFF. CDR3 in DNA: TGTGCCAGCAGTTTATGCAGACAGGGGGCATCCGGGGAGCTGTTTTTT.

The CDR3 coding sequence is TGTGCCAGCAGAGACAGTCACGCGAACACTGAAGCTTTCTTT. This codes for CASRDSHANTEAFF. The chain uses TRBV6-5 and TRBJ1-1; D perhaps matches TRBD1 (5 bases). The germline V and J ends were trimmed by 6 bases and 1 base, with 12 bases remaining between them. Per germline, CDR1 MNHEY and CDR2 SVGAGI. This CDR3 is 14 amino acids long.